Listed here are 26 T cell receptor beta chains from one sample, sequenced in a study of radiotherapy plus CTLA-4 blockade in lung cancer. Assay: immunoSEQ multiplex PCR; the TCRdb copy retains only in-frame clones and omits some. The profile covers 80,000 or so clones, with about 78% appearing a single time and under 5% taken by the ten largest. Sample: peripheral blood, taken from a patient treated with radiotherapy plus ipilimumab. These receptors were collected from a human donor with non-small cell lung cancer who had a partial response to radiotherapy plus ipilimumab. Some clones in this sample may be carry-over from other donors' samples.

V gene TRBV4-2 combines with J gene TRBJ1-5; TRBD1 is a possible D gene (6 bases). The CDR3 has 15 amino acids. V lost 0 bases to trimming and J lost 7 bases, with 13 bases between them. Germline CDR1 is LGHNA and CDR2 is YNFKEQ. The DNA for the CDR3 is TGTGCCAGCAGCCAAGATGGGGGCAATAGGCAGCCCCAGCATTTT. This gives the protein CASSQDGGNRQPQHF.

This clone is a singleton in its sample. The chain is built from TRBV15 and TRBJ1-2; 8 bases are shared with TRBD1. The germline V gene encodes CDR1 LNHNV and CDR2 YYDKDF (reference sequence). Unmatched junction bases numbered 14, after V lost 3 bases and J lost 8 bases. The CDR3 spans 16 residues. In nucleotides, the CDR3 is TGTGCCACCAGCAGTCAAGACAGGGGAGTTCCTGACGGCTACACCTTC. Its translation is CATSSQDRGVPDGYTF.

V is TRBV7-8 and J is TRBJ2-6; D ambiguous. The CDR3 is made up of 15 amino acids. Trimming took off 4 bases at V and 0 bases at J, with 7 bases between the two ends. From germline, CDR1 is SGHVS and CDR2 FQNEAQ. CDR3 nucleotide sequence: TGTGCCAGCAGCTCAACAAGCTCTGGGGCCAACGTCCTGACTTTC. It translates to CASSSTSSGANVLTF.

The V call is TRBV10-2, the J call TRBJ1-5; D unresolved. Trimming removed 7 bases from V and 0 bases from J, with 7 bases in between. Germline CDR1 is WSHSY and CDR2 is SAAADI. The CDR3 totals 13 residues. CDR3 loop: CASKENSNQPQHF. CDR3 coding DNA: TGCGCCAGCAAGGAGAATAGCAATCAGCCCCAGCATTTT.

This clone was seen a single time. The chain combines TRBV29-1 with TRBJ2-7; TRBD2 matches at 9 bases. V shed 5 bases and J 2 bases; nucleotides not matched to a gene: 7. The CDR3 has 14 amino acids. CDR1 and CDR2 (germline): SQVTM, ANQGSEA. This CDR3 is CSVNSGGLTYEQYF. CDR3 bases: TGCAGCGTTAATAGCGGGGGCCTCACCTACGAGCAGTACTTC.

This chain joins TRBV5-6 and TRBJ1-5; the D is unclear. Trimming removed 0 bases at V and 7 bases at J, with 11 bases between. The germline V gene has CDR1 SGHDT and CDR2 YYEEEE. The CDR3 sequence is 14 residues long. Written as DNA, the CDR3 is TGTGCCAGCAGCTTGGAAAGGGAGGGCCAGCCCCAGCATTTT. As protein: CASSLEREGQPQHF. The full variable domain, rest sourced from reference TRBV5-6 and TRBJ1-5, is DAGVTQSPTHLIKTRGQQVTLRCSPKSGHDTVSWYQQALGQGPQFIFQYYEEEERQRGNFPDRFSGHQFPNYSSELNVNALLLGDSALYLCASSLEREGQPQHFGDGTRLSIL.

The chain is built from TRBV28 and TRBJ2-2; 8 bases are a match to TRBD1. This CDR3 has 14 amino acids. V lost 7 bases and J lost 9; bases outside the gene matches: 10. The germline V gene has CDR1 MDHEN and CDR2 SYDVKM. CDR3 nucleotide sequence: TGTGCCAGCAAGCCACAGGGGGAGACCCGGGAGCTGTTTTTT. This translates into CASKPQGETRELFF.

The count of this clone is one. The chain has TRBV9 and TRBJ1-4; the D is unclear. CDR1 and CDR2 (germline): SGDLS, YYNGEE. Trimming cost V 0 bases and J 2 bases, with 5 bases left between them. This CDR3 contains 14 residues. In DNA, the CDR3 is TGTGCCAGCAGCGTAGGGACTACTAATGAAAAACTGTTTTTT. Its protein product is CASSVGTTNEKLFF.

This clone showed up just once. The rearrangement uses TRBV7-9 and TRBJ2-7; a weak D match, TRBD2 (5 bases). V lost 5 bases and J 6 bases, leaving 20 bases between the germline ends. This CDR3 is built from 15 residues. Germline lookup yields CDR1 SEHNR and CDR2 FQNEAQ (reference sequence). The DNA for the CDR3 is TGTGCCAGCAGCCGAACAGAAGCGGTAGGCGGCGAGCAGTACTTC. Its translation: CASSRTEAVGGEQYF.

For the CDR3, the DNA is TGTGCCAGCAGTCGGCAGGGACTTAATTCACCCCTCCACTTT. Translation gives CASSRQGLNSPLHF. The chain joins TRBV6-5 to TRBJ1-6, with D possibly TRBD1 on 5 matching bases. The ends were cut back, 5 bases at V and 6 bases at J, with 11 bases in the middle. The CDR3 has 14 amino acids. From germline, CDR1 is MNHEY and CDR2 SVGAGI.

This clone was picked up one time. The V gene is TRBV7-8, the J gene TRBJ2-2, with D perhaps matching TRBD2 (6 bases). Trimming removed 4 bases at V and 6 bases at J, with 15 bases between. The CDR3 runs 15 residues. Germline V gene lookup returns CDR1 SGHVS and CDR2 FQNEAQ. CDR3 loop: CASSWGVAEAGELFF. DNA for the CDR3: TGTGCCAGCAGCTGGGGAGTAGCGGAGGCCGGGGAGCTGTTTTTT.

V is TRBV27 and J is TRBJ1-2; 7 bases line up with TRBD1. The J segment lost 4 bases and the V segment lost 4 bases, leaving 0 bases of the junction unmatched. The CDR3 covers 12 residues. The germline V gene encodes CDR1 MNHEY and CDR2 SMNVEV (reference sequence). CDR3 nucleotides: TGTGCCAGCAGTTCAGGGGGCTATGGCTACACCTTC. Amino acid sequence: CASSSGGYGYTF.

The gene calls are TRBV27 and TRBJ2-5; TRBD2 matches at 9 bases. The germline V gene has CDR1 MNHEY and CDR2 SMNVEV (reference sequence). This CDR3 spans 15 amino acids. V lost 6 bases to trimming and J lost 1 base; unmatched junction nucleotides: 6. Here the CDR3 DNA reads TGTGCCAGCAGACATAGCGGGGGACCCCAAGAGACCCAGTACTTC. Translation: CASRHSGGPQETQYF.

The V gene is TRBV6-6, the J gene TRBJ1-2, with D uncertain. The CDR3 sequence is 15 residues long. Germline V gene data show CDR1 as MNHNY and CDR2 as SVGAGI (reference sequence). V lost 0 bases and J lost 1, with 9 bases in between. CDR3 in DNA: TGTGCCAGCAGTTACTCGAGAGCCGATAACTATGGCTACACCTTC. This translates into CASSYSRADNYGYTF.

V and J are TRBV7-9 and TRBJ1-5, with D maybe TRBD1 (5 bases). Germline V lookup: CDR1 SEHNR, CDR2 FQNEAQ (reference sequence). Trimming pared 1 base from V and 2 bases from J, leaving 15 bases between. This CDR3 contains 17 residues. The CDR3 region has the DNA TGTGCCAGCAGCTTAGTCTTGGGGCTTCGCGGCAATCAGCCCCAGCATTTT. It encodes CASSLVLGLRGNQPQHF.

The rearrangement uses TRBV5-1 and TRBJ2-3; 7 positions agree with TRBD2. Germline V CDR1 and CDR2: SGHRS, YFSETQ. The CDR3 runs 15 residues. The trim removed 1 base at V and 2 bases at J, leaving 4 bases unmatched. The chain's CDR3 is CASSLLAEITDTQYF. The CDR3 region has the DNA TGCGCCAGCAGCTTGCTAGCGGAGATCACAGATACGCAGTATTTT.

This chain connects TRBV29-1 to TRBJ2-3, with 8 bases that match TRBD2. Germline CDR1 reads SQVTM; CDR2 reads ANQGSEA. CDR3 length: 15 residues. The V and J ends lost 7 bases and 6 bases, in that order; junction bases with no gene match: 15. The CDR3 reads CSATGAQRGSDTQYF. The CDR3 DNA is TGCAGCGCTACTGGGGCCCAGCGGGGGTCGGATACGCAGTATTTT.

This clone was seen once. V and J are TRBV5-1 and TRBJ2-1; tentatively, D is TRBD2 (6 bases). This CDR3 has 15 amino acids. Germline CDR1 reads SGHRS; CDR2 reads YFSETQ. V dropped 7 bases and J dropped 0 bases, with 14 bases sitting between them. CDR3 in DNA: TGCGCCAGCCAAGCGGCGGGGAGCTCCTACAATGAGCAGTTCTTC. It specifies CASQAAGSSYNEQFF.

The chain couples TRBV19 to TRBJ1-6; 7 bases are shared with TRBD1. The CDR3 totals 15 residues. Germline CDR1 LNHDA, CDR2 SQIVND (reference sequence). V was clipped by 5 bases and J by 6 bases; unmatched bases: 7. This chain's CDR3 is CASSSTGTGNSPLHF. CDR3 in DNA: TGTGCCAGTAGTTCGACAGGGACGGGTAATTCACCCCTCCACTTT.

This clone was detected a few times. The chain recombines TRBV7-2 with TRBJ2-7; 8 bases line up with TRBD1. J was trimmed by 3 bases and V by 7 bases; bases with no gene match: 8. Looked up from germline, CDR1 is SGHTA and CDR2 is FQGNSA. The CDR3 length is 14 residues. CDR3 nucleotide sequence: TGTGCCAGCACTCAGGGGACAGGAATCTACGAGCAGTACTTC. Encoded protein: CASTQGTGIYEQYF.

The chain links TRBV5-1 to TRBJ2-1; maybe TRBD1 (6 bases). CDR1 and CDR2 from the germline V gene are SGHRS and YFSETQ. Trimming cost V 0 bases and J 7 bases, with 17 bases left between them. This CDR3 region has 16 residues. The CDR3 DNA reads as TGCGCCAGCAGCTTGGTGGTGTCAGGGGTCCGAAATGAGCAGTTCTTC. This translates into CASSLVVSGVRNEQFF.

This chain connects TRBV19 to TRBJ1-1; D perhaps matches TRBD1 (5 bases). The CDR3 sequence is 13 residues long. Germline assignment: CDR1 LNHDA and CDR2 SQIVND (reference sequence). The V and J ends lost 5 bases and 0 bases respectively, with 7 bases between them. In nucleotides, the CDR3 is TGTGCCAGTAGTGCAGGGCTGAACACTGAAGCTTTCTTT. Translation: CASSAGLNTEAFF.

This rearrangement joins TRBV9 to TRBJ2-3; TRBD2 matches at 10 bases. Trimming cost V 4 bases and J 5 bases; bases outside gene matches: 7. The CDR3 runs to 15 residues. Looked up from germline, CDR1 is SGDLS and CDR2 is YYNGEE. Written as DNA, the CDR3 is TGTGCCAGCAGCACGCCTAGCGGGGGCAGAGATACGCAGTATTTT. Its translation is CASSTPSGGRDTQYF.

This clone has more than one count but fewer than ten. This chain uses TRBV4-3 with TRBJ2-1; D might be TRBD2 (6 bases). V lost 0 bases and J lost 8, with 11 bases in between. The CDR3 is 14 residues long. Looked up from germline, CDR1 is LGHNA and CDR2 is YSLEER. The CDR3 region has the DNA TGCGCCAGCAGCCAAGATAGCGGAGGGGATGAGCAGTTCTTC. As protein: CASSQDSGGDEQFF.

This chain links TRBV29-1 with TRBJ1-3; no reliable D call. This CDR3 is 18 amino acids long. Trimming shortened V by 8 bases and J by 0 bases, and 26 bases separated the two germline ends. CDR1 and CDR2 from the germline V gene are SQVTM and ANQGSEA. The CDR3 here is CSTRRGQTLLSSGNTIYF. The CDR3 coding sequence is TGCAGCACTAGACGAGGTCAGACGCTCCTAAGCTCTGGAAACACCATATATTTT. Using reference TRBV29-1 and TRBJ1-3 for the parts outside the CDR3, the full variable domain is SAVISQKPSRDICQRGTSLTIQCQVDSQVTMMFWYRQQPGQSLTLIATANQGSEATYESGFVIDKFPISRPNLTFSTLTVSNMSPEDSSIYLCSTRRGQTLLSSGNTIYFGEGSWLTVV.

In this sample, this clone turned up a few times. The rearrangement links TRBV29-1 to TRBJ2-2; a possible D gene is TRBD2 (6 bases). V lost 4 bases to trimming and J lost 6 bases, with 6 bases between them. Germline-derived CDR1 and CDR2 are SQVTM and ANQGSEA. The CDR3 runs to 11 residues. This chain's CDR3 is CSVGLAGELFF. Written as DNA, the CDR3 is TGCAGCGTTGGACTAGCCGGGGAGCTGTTTTTT.